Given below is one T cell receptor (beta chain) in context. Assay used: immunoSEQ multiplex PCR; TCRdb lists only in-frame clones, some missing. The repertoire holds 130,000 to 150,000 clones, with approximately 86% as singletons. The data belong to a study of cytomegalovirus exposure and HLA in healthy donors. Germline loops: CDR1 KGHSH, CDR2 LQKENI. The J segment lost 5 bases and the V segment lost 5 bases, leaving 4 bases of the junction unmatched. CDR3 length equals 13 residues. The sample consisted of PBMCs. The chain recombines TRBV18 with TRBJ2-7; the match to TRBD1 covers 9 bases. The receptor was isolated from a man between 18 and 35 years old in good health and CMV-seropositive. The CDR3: CASSGDRVDEQYF. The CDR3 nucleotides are TGTGCCAGCTCAGGGGACAGGGTGGACGAGCAGTACTTC.